These T cell receptor beta chains were read from a single sample in a study of identical twins. TCRdb fed the 5' RACE reads into MiXCR, producing one record per CDR3 protein. The repertoire holds approximately 210,000 distinct CDR3 sequences, with less than 9.5% as singletons. Sequenced material: memory (CD45RO+) T cells sorted from blood. All receptors come from a woman younger than 30 in good health. Each CDR3 is given with its conserved first and last residue. D genes are given only for firm matches. Not all rows give a size; the values are once, few, many and, for expanded clones, a class.

CDR3 length,V gene,clone size,J gene,D gene,CDR3 DNA,CDR3 protein
16,TRBV24-1,-,TRBJ2-1,-,TGTGCCACCAGTGATGCTTTCTCTAGAAACTACAATGAGCAGTTCTTC,CATSDAFSRNYNEQFF
14,TRBV3-1,few,TRBJ2-2,-,TGTGCCAGCAGCCTAGGGTGGGACACCGGGGAGCTGTTTTTT,CASSLGWDTGELFF
15,TRBV20-1,many,TRBJ2-1,TRBD2,TGCAGTGCAGCAAGTAGCGGGAGGCACTACAATGAGCAGTTCTTC,CSAASSGRHYNEQFF
15,TRBV7-2,many,TRBJ2-7,TRBD2,TGTGCCAGCAGCCAGACTAGCGGCTCCTCCTACGAGCAGTACTTC,CASSQTSGSSYEQYF
14,TRBV14,few,TRBJ2-1,-,TGTGCCAGCAGCCATCGGGGGTTATACAATGAGCAGTTCTTC,CASSHRGLYNEQFF
18,TRBV18,few,TRBJ1-2,-,TGTGCCAGCTCACCAGGGTCCCCTATGGGGGGCCAAAACTATGGCTACACCTTC,CASSPGSPMGGQNYGYTF
16,TRBV3-1,few,TRBJ2-2,-,TGTGCCAGCAGCAGGGGGGGGGCACTCAACACCGGGGAGCTGTTTTTT,CASSRGGALNTGELFF
15,TRBV6-2/TRBV6-3,-,TRBJ2-1,-,TGTGCCAGCAGGTCGGGCGACTACTCCTACAATGAGCAGTTCTTC,CASRSGDYSYNEQFF
16,TRBV7-2,-,TRBJ2-3,TRBD2,TGTGCCAGCAGCGCGGGGCTAGCGGGAGTCACAGATACGCAGTATTTT,CASSAGLAGVTDTQYF
14,TRBV2,-,TRBJ2-5,TRBD2,TGTGCCAGCAGTGGGACTAGCGGGGAAGAGACCCAGTACTTC,CASSGTSGEETQYF
14,TRBV11-2,-,TRBJ2-1,-,TGTGCCAGCAGCCAGGACCCCTCCTACAATGAGCAGTTCTTC,CASSQDPSYNEQFF
15,TRBV7-9,many,TRBJ2-6,-,TGTGCCAGCAGCAATAGATCTCCCGGGGCCAACGTCCTGACTTTC,CASSNRSPGANVLTF
16,TRBV5-1,many,TRBJ2-7,-,TGCGCCAGCAGCTTGGCCCTCGCCAGGGGAAGCTACGAGCAGTACTTC,CASSLALARGSYEQYF
15,TRBV7-2,few,TRBJ1-5,-,TGTGCCAGCAGCTTAGCGTCAGCCGGTAATCAGCCCCAGCATTTT,CASSLASAGNQPQHF
15,TRBV7-9,-,TRBJ2-6,TRBD1,TGTGCCAGCAGCTTAGGGCCCACAGGGGGCAACGTCCTGACTTTC,CASSLGPTGGNVLTF
16,TRBV7-2,few,TRBJ1-6,TRBD1,TGTGCCAGCAGCACCAGGGGGCAGGTGAATAATTCACCCCTCCACTTT,CASSTRGQVNNSPLHF
15,TRBV5-5,many,TRBJ2-2,TRBD1,TGTGCCAGCAGCCCCGGACAGGGTTACACCGGGGAGCTGTTTTTT,CASSPGQGYTGELFF
13,TRBV19,few,TRBJ2-1,-,TGTGCCAGTAACCCAGGCTCCTACAATGAGCAGTTCTTC,CASNPGSYNEQFF
14,TRBV3-1,-,TRBJ2-1,TRBD2,TGTGCCAGCGCTAGCGGGAGCTCCTACAATGAGCAGTTCTTC,CASASGSSYNEQFF
14,TRBV6-2/TRBV6-3,few,TRBJ2-1,-,TGTGCCAGCATCGCGTTAGGAGGGGGCGATGAGCAGTTCTTC,CASIALGGGDEQFF
15,TRBV3-1,few,TRBJ2-6,-,TGTGCCAGCAGCACCACAGGGAATGGGGCCAACGTCCTGACTTTC,CASSTTGNGANVLTF
13,TRBV12-3/TRBV12-4,few,TRBJ2-1,-,TGTGCCAGCAGTTTCCTCAGAAACGGTGAGCAGTTCTTC,CASSFLRNGEQFF